The entry below gives a single T cell receptor beta chain sequence along with its context. This sample is part of a study of T cells after somatic rescue of genetic block. Data came from immunoSEQ multiplex PCR; TCRdb stores just in-frame clones and leaves some out. The sample has around 14,000 clones, around three quarters seen once; the top ten hold approximately 14%. CDR3 length: 14 amino acids. CDR1 is LNHDA and CDR2 is SQIVND in the germline V gene (reference sequence). The V gene lost 8 bases and the J gene lost 2 bases, with 14 bases spanning the gap. Sequencing was carried out using peripheral blood mononuclear cells (PBMCs). The chain combines TRBV19 with TRBJ2-3, with D tentatively TRBD1 (6 bases). The receptor comes from a boy aged 5-17 years. The CDR3 DNA reads TGTGCCAGTCGAGGGGGACGGTTCACAGATACGCAGTATTTT. This gives the protein CASRGGRFTDTQYF.